A selection of T cell receptor beta chains follows, all from one sample in a study of patients and donors after allogeneic stem cell transplantation. MiXCR was run by TCRdb on the RT-PCR reads, yielding one entry per CDR3 protein. The sample shows about 200,000 distinct CDR3 sequences, 35% to 50% of them seen only once. The specimen sequenced was blood, either unsorted or a sorted T cell fraction (not recorded which). All receptors derive from a human donor who was either an allogeneic HSCT recipient or a stem cell or donor lymphocyte infusion donor (not recorded which). It is not recorded whose cells these are; they may come from a transplant donor. CDR3s include the opening cysteine and the closing phenylalanine or tryptophan. A D gene is named only where the DNA matches it firmly. Clone size is shown for a subset of rows, as once, few, many or a class of expanded clone.

clone_size	v_call	d_call	j_call	cdr3_aa	cdr3_nt
-	TRBV6-5	-	TRBJ1-1	CASSNGWNTEAFF	TGTGCCAGCAGTAACGGATGGAACACTGAAGCTTTCTTT
few	TRBV12-3/TRBV12-4	TRBD1	TRBJ2-1	CASSYSGGLVSNEQFF	TGTGCCAGCAGTTACTCAGGGGGCTTGGTCAGTAATGAGCAGTTCTTC
-	TRBV6-2/TRBV6-3	TRBD2	TRBJ2-1	CASSLYLAGEYNEQFF	TGTGCCAGCAGCCTATATCTAGCGGGAGAGTACAATGAGCAGTTCTTC
few	TRBV29-1	-	TRBJ1-2	CSVESRPGAAYGYTF	TGCAGCGTTGAAAGTAGGCCAGGGGCTGCCTATGGCTACACCTTC
few	TRBV29-1	-	TRBJ1-2	CSVDVGDPGGYTF	TGCAGCGTTGATGTGGGCGATCCGGGGGGCTACACCTTC
-	TRBV5-1	-	TRBJ2-1	CASSQWTGGNEQFF	TGCGCCAGCAGCCAATGGACCGGGGGCAATGAGCAGTTCTTC
-	TRBV3-1	-	TRBJ2-5	CASSQLQRETQYF	TGTGCCAGCAGCCAACTACAGAGAGAGACCCAGTACTTC
few	TRBV12-3/TRBV12-4	-	TRBJ1-1	CASSQQGEVTEAFF	TGTGCCAGCAGTCAACAGGGTGAGGTTACTGAAGCTTTCTTT
-	TRBV29-1	-	TRBJ1-2	CSVGLQTPTGRNGYTF	TGCAGCGTTGGGCTACAGACGCCGACAGGTCGGAATGGCTACACCTTC
few	TRBV14	-	TRBJ1-1	CASSQALVVGTEAFF	TGTGCCAGCAGCCAAGCTCTGGTCGTTGGCACTGAAGCTTTCTTT
many	TRBV12-3/TRBV12-4	TRBD1	TRBJ1-4	CASSRDRGQEKLFF	TGTGCCAGCAGTCGGGACAGGGGGCAAGAAAAACTGTTTTTT
few	TRBV24-1	-	TRBJ1-1	CATAGGRDTEAFF	TGTGCCACCGCTGGAGGAAGGGACACTGAAGCTTTCTTT
few	TRBV6-5	TRBD1	TRBJ1-6	CASSYSQGASYNSPLHF	TGTGCCAGCAGTTACTCGCAGGGGGCCTCCTATAATTCACCCCTCCACTTT
few	TRBV5-6	-	TRBJ1-1	CASSGMTGLREAFF	TGTGCCAGCAGCGGGATGACAGGTCTACGTGAAGCTTTCTTT
-	TRBV7-9	-	TRBJ2-1	CASQRQASQYNEQFF	TGTGCCAGCCAAAGACAAGCTAGTCAGTACAATGAGCAGTTCTTC
-	TRBV12-3/TRBV12-4	TRBD1	TRBJ1-2	CASSLRTGDSYGYTF	TGTGCCAGCAGTTTGCGGACAGGGGACTCCTATGGCTACACCTTC
-	TRBV5-1	TRBD2	TRBJ2-3	CASSRTSSSTDTQYF	TGCGCCAGCAGCCGGACTAGCTCTAGCACAGATACGCAGTATTTT
-	TRBV6-5	TRBD2	TRBJ2-1	CASSPRLTSGGLNEQFF	TGTGCCAGCAGTCCCCGCCTCACTAGCGGGGGTTTGAATGAGCAGTTCTTC
-	TRBV9	TRBD1	TRBJ2-6	CASSGDRVSGANVLTF	TGTGCCAGCAGCGGGGACAGGGTTTCTGGGGCCAACGTCCTGACTTTC
-	TRBV20-1	-	TRBJ2-2	CSARRDLVTGELFF	TGCAGTGCTAGACGTGATCTAGTAACCGGGGAGCTGTTTTTT
-	TRBV5-5	TRBD1	TRBJ2-1	CASSAEAGTGYNEQFF	TGTGCCAGCAGCGCTGAGGCAGGGACAGGCTACAATGAGCAGTTCTTC
-	TRBV2	-	TRBJ1-6	CASTWASSSPLHF	TGTGCCAGCACGTGGGCTTCGAGTTCACCCCTCCACTTT